Listed below are T cell receptor beta chains from one sample, sequenced in a study of Graves' ophthalmopathy and Graves' hyperthyroidism. TCRdb reprocessed the multiplex PCR reads via MiXCR and lists one record per CDR3 protein. The sample carries roughly 410,000 distinct CDR3 sequences, 15% recorded once. Sequencing used peripheral blood. All receptors derive from a young woman with stable Graves' hyperthyroidism. Each CDR3 is given with its conserved first and last residue. A D gene is named only where the DNA matches it firmly. Part of the rows lack a size; the others show once, few, many or a class for expanded clones.

>.|TRBV9|many|TRBJ1-6
TGTGCCAGCAGCTCCCTGGGGCAGGGGCCGTCTGGGGGTTCACCCCTCCACTTT
CASSSLGQGPSGGSPLHF
>.|TRBV3-1|few|TRBJ1-1
TGTGCCAGCAGCCAAAGGGGCCAGAACACTGAAGCTTTCTTT
CASSQRGQNTEAFF
>.|TRBV2|.|TRBJ1-5
TGTGCCAGCAGTGCGAGCCGATTACCCAATCAGCCCCAGCATTTT
CASSASRLPNQPQHF
>TRBD1|TRBV6-5|many|TRBJ2-7
TGTGCCAGCAGTTACTCTAGGACAGGGGGAGACGAGCAGTACTTC
CASSYSRTGGDEQYF
>.|TRBV6-1|many|TRBJ2-5
TGTGCCAGCAAACTACAGGGGAGGGAGACCCAGTACTTC
CASKLQGRETQYF
>.|TRBV19|few|TRBJ2-6
TGTGCCAGTAGTATGCGAGGGGCAGCCACCCGCTCTGGGGCCAACGTCCTGACTTTC
CASSMRGAATRSGANVLTF
>.|TRBV12-5|many|TRBJ2-5
TGTGCTAGTGGCTCCCCGACAGTACTGACCCAGTACTTC
CASGSPTVLTQYF
>TRBD1|TRBV7-9|many|TRBJ1-2
TGTGCCAGCAGCCCAGGACAGGGCGTATACGCCTTC
CASSPGQGVYAF
>.|TRBV27|many|TRBJ2-7
TGTGCCAGCAGTTTATCGAAAGGGTTCGGCTACGAGCAGTACTTC
CASSLSKGFGYEQYF
>.|TRBV19|many|TRBJ2-7
TGTGCCAGTAGTATCGGGGCACTCCCATCCTACGAGCAGTACTTC
CASSIGALPSYEQYF
>TRBD1|TRBV12-3/TRBV12-4|many|TRBJ1-5
TGTGCCAGCAGTTGGGGACAGGGGGGTCAGCCCCAGCATTTT
CASSWGQGGQPQHF
>.|TRBV12-3/TRBV12-4|many|TRBJ1-2
TGTGCCAGCAGTTTTGAGGGAGGGACGGGTTATGGCTACACCTTC
CASSFEGGTGYGYTF
>TRBD2|TRBV4-2|.|TRBJ2-5
TGTGCCAGCAGCCACGAGGAAAGCGGGGGGGCCGCAGAGACCCAGTACTTC
CASSHEESGGAAETQYF
>TRBD1|TRBV5-6|few|TRBJ1-5
TGTGCCAGCAGCTCTACCGACAGGGGCAATCAGCCCCAGCATTTT
CASSSTDRGNQPQHF
>.|TRBV4-1|many|TRBJ1-1
TGCGCCAGCAGCCAAGATGGCACCTTCCGGGCTGAAGCTTTCTTT
CASSQDGTFRAEAFF
>.|TRBV6-1|many|TRBJ2-7
TGTGCCAGCAGTGAAACGGCGGTGGAAACCTACGAGCAGTACTTC
CASSETAVETYEQYF
>.|TRBV7-7|many|TRBJ2-2
TGTGCTAGCAGCTTGAGCCGCCCACCAACGGGGGAGCTGTTTTTT
CASSLSRPPTGELFF
>.|TRBV5-1|many|TRBJ1-3
TGCGCCAGCAGCCGGGGGAGCTCTGGAAACACCATATATTTT
CASSRGSSGNTIYF
>.|TRBV27|many|TRBJ1-2
TGTGCCAGCAGTCCCATATTAGGCCAAGAGGATGGCTACACCTTC
CASSPILGQEDGYTF
>TRBD1|TRBV20-1|many|TRBJ1-5
TGCAGTGCCACTCCCCGGGACAGGGTCCGACAGCCCCAGCATTTT
CSATPRDRVRQPQHF
>.|TRBV25-1|many|TRBJ2-7
TGTGCCAGCAGTCTATTAAGGGAGAGCGAGCAGTACTTC
CASSLLRESEQYF
>.|TRBV6-1|many|TRBJ1-1
TGTGCCAGCAGTGAACTAAGGGGCACTGAAGCTTTCTTT
CASSELRGTEAFF
>.|TRBV12-3/TRBV12-4|.|TRBJ1-1
TGTGCCAGCTCACCCAATCAGGGTGGGAACACTGAAGCTTTCTTT
CASSPNQGGNTEAFF
>TRBD2|TRBV20-1|few|TRBJ2-1
TGCAGTGCTCCCCTTTCTAGCGGGGGGACCAACAATGAGCAGTTCTTC
CSAPLSSGGTNNEQFF
>TRBD1|TRBV12-3/TRBV12-4|.|TRBJ1-2
TGTGCCAGCAGTTTTACCGGGACAGGGGACTATGGCTACACCTTC
CASSFTGTGDYGYTF
>.|TRBV6-2/TRBV6-3|many|TRBJ1-1
TGTGCCAGCAGTTACCTCAGGGACACTGAAGCTTTCTTT
CASSYLRDTEAFF
>.|TRBV12-3/TRBV12-4|many|TRBJ1-2
TGTGCCAGCAGTTTGGGCAGCTCAAGAACGAACTATGGCTACACCTTC
CASSLGSSRTNYGYTF
>.|TRBV20-1|.|TRBJ2-7
TGCAGTGCTAGGCCCAGAGAAATCTTTTACGAGCAGTACTTC
CSARPREIFYEQYF
>.|TRBV28|many|TRBJ1-5
TGTGCCACCGACACAGGGAAGCGTCAGCCCCAGCATTTT
CATDTGKRQPQHF
>TRBD2|TRBV6-5|many|TRBJ2-5
TGTGCCAGCAGTCCCCGCCCCCGGCTAGCGGGGGGTGAGACCCAGTACTTC
CASSPRPRLAGGETQYF
>TRBD1|TRBV20-1|many|TRBJ1-2
TGCAGTGCTAGTCAGGGACAGGTCTATGGCTACACCTTC
CSASQGQVYGYTF
>.|TRBV6-1|few|TRBJ2-7
TGTGCCAGCAGAACTAGGAGTTTGGTCTACGAGCAGTACTTC
CASRTRSLVYEQYF
>.|TRBV11-2|many|TRBJ2-5
TGTGCCAGCAGCCCCGGGCTAGTCGAGACCCAGTACTTC
CASSPGLVETQYF
>.|TRBV6-5|many|TRBJ1-1
TGTGCCAGCAGTTTGGGGATCAATTTGAACACTGAAGCTTTCTTT
CASSLGINLNTEAFF
>.|TRBV20-1|many|TRBJ2-5
TGCAGTGCTAGAGCGGGGACAAACCAAGAGACCCAGTACTTC
CSARAGTNQETQYF
>TRBD2|TRBV20-1|many|TRBJ2-5
TGCAGTGTTCGGACTAGCGGGGGGGAGACCCAGTACTTC
CSVRTSGGETQYF
>TRBD1|TRBV6-5|many|TRBJ1-1
TGTGCCAGCAGCCCCGACAGGGGAATGAACACTGAAGCTTTCTTT
CASSPDRGMNTEAFF
>.|TRBV20-1|.|TRBJ2-5
TGCAGTGCCCGAGAAGGGGGACGGGTCCAAGAGACCCAGTACTTC
CSAREGGRVQETQYF
>.|TRBV5-1|many|TRBJ2-2
TGCGCCAGCAACAGGGATTTGCCCGGGGAGCTGTTTTTT
CASNRDLPGELFF
>.|TRBV27|many|TRBJ1-6
TGTGCCAGCAGTTCCGGGCTGCTGATTAATTCACCCCTCCACTTT
CASSSGLLINSPLHF
>.|TRBV11-3|many|TRBJ1-2
TGTGCCAGCAGCTTAAGGGGGTACTATGGCTACACCTTC
CASSLRGYYGYTF
>.|TRBV12-3/TRBV12-4|many|TRBJ1-3
TGTGCCAGCAGTTACAGCTCTGGAAACACCATATATTTT
CASSYSSGNTIYF
>.|TRBV11-2|many|TRBJ2-5
TGTGCCAGCAGCTTGGTGGAGACCCAGTACTTC
CASSLVETQYF
>.|TRBV19|many|TRBJ1-2
TGTGCCACCAGCGCAGCATCCTCATGGTATGGCTACACCTTC
CATSAASSWYGYTF
>TRBD2|TRBV11-2|many|TRBJ2-4
TGTGCCAGCACCCCCTGGGCGGGGGGGCCGGACATTCAGTACTTC
CASTPWAGGPDIQYF
>.|TRBV9|few|TRBJ2-2
TGTGCCAGCGGATCAGGAGCGAACACCGGGGAGCTGTTTTTT
CASGSGANTGELFF
>.|TRBV2|.|TRBJ1-2
TGTGCCAGCACCCCCACAGGACCTCCCTATGGCTACACCTTC
CASTPTGPPYGYTF
>.|TRBV24-1|many|TRBJ2-5
TGTGCCACCAGTGATGAAGGGGGGAACTCACAAGAGACCCAGTACTTC
CATSDEGGNSQETQYF
>.|TRBV12-3/TRBV12-4|many|TRBJ1-4
TGTGCCAGCAGTTACTTTAATGAAAAACTGTTTTTT
CASSYFNEKLFF
>.|TRBV6-1|many|TRBJ2-7
TGTGCCAGCAGTGGGGGGACTGAGAGCTCCTACGAGCAGTACTTC
CASSGGTESSYEQYF
>.|TRBV15|many|TRBJ2-5
TGTGCCACCAGCAGAGATGGAGAGACCCAGTACTTC
CATSRDGETQYF
>.|TRBV12-5|many|TRBJ1-2
TGTGCTAGGCGCGACGGAAACTATGGCTACACCTTC
CARRDGNYGYTF
>.|TRBV5-1|few|TRBJ2-7
TGCGCCAGCAGCTTTCGGGGGGCCACCTACGAGCAGTACTTC
CASSFRGATYEQYF
>.|TRBV6-5|many|TRBJ1-2
TGTGCCAGCAGTCGACAAGACCTAGCTAACTATGGCTACACCTTC
CASSRQDLANYGYTF